This note documents a single TCR beta chain sequence. Its antigen is still unknown. V was shortened by 1 base and J by 3 bases, with 14 bases between the two germline ends. Germline CDR1 SGHRS, CDR2 YFSETQ. The CDR3 is 15 amino acids. This entry belongs to a study of T-cell reconstitution after alpha-beta-depleted transplantation in children. Overall study findings and caveats: Newly produced T cells mostly provided counts and TCRbeta diversity after one year, as hyperexpanded clones declined. Certain patients had high TCRbeta diversity at day 60, and it came from recipient T cells and thymic progenitors that survived. Two months or so post-transplant, alpha-beta T cells reportedly derived from several hundred expanded graft clones.

Preparation of the TCRbeta library used unique molecular identifiers. Via MiXCR, TCRdb re-called the PCR reads, giving one row per CDR3 protein. The data hold hundreds of thousands of distinct CDR3 sequences, with 23% observed a single time. Sequencing was performed on PBMCs, mostly from graft donor cells, taken 360 days after TCRalphabeta/CD19-depleted stem cell transplant. The genes are TRBV5-1 and TRBJ2-7, with D perhaps assigned TRBD1 or TRBD2 (5 bases each). This sequence originates from a boy in the first two years of life who had a stem cell transplant for acute myeloid leukemia, so the T cells may come from the graft donor. The CDR3 coding sequence is TGCGCCAGCAGCTTGCGGGACGGACGCCACTACGAGCAGTACGTC. Amino acid sequence: CASSLRDGRHYEQYV.